Listed here are 18 T cell receptor beta chains from one sample, sequenced in a study of blood T cell repertoires in COVID-19. TCRdb's copy holds only in-frame clones and misses some; the assay was immunoSEQ multiplex PCR. The top ten clones hold about 6.9% of a sample with 100,000 to 150,000 clones, roughly 85% of them seen once. The sequencing input was peripheral blood. The receptor source for this set is an elderly man with active or convalescent COVID-19.

The V call is TRBV5-1, the J call TRBJ1-1, with TRBD1 as a possible D gene (6 bases). The CDR3 runs 16 residues. V was pared by 1 base and J by 5 bases, with 18 bases between. The V gene's germline CDR1 is SGHRS and CDR2 YFSETQ. The CDR3 here is CASSLWGGPIPTEAFF. The CDR3 DNA reads as TGCGCCAGCAGCTTGTGGGGGGGCCCGATTCCTACTGAAGCTTTCTTT.

This chain links TRBV19 with TRBJ2-2; 9 positions match TRBD2. The CDR3 runs 15 residues. Germline CDR1 reads LNHDA; CDR2 reads SQIVND (reference sequence). Trimming at V came to 3 bases and at J to 7 bases, leaving 6 bases not matched to a gene. CDR3 bases: TGTGCCAGTAGTATTAGCGGGAGTGCTGGCGGGGAGCTGTTTTTT. Encoded protein: CASSISGSAGGELFF.

CDR3 DNA: TGCAGCGTTGTGGGGGCGGATGGCACAGATACGCAGTATTTT. This encodes CSVVGADGTDTQYF. The V gene is TRBV29-1, the J gene TRBJ2-3; maybe TRBD1 (6 bases). Trimming pared 4 bases from V and 1 base from J, leaving 12 bases between. The CDR3 totals 14 residues. The germline V gene encodes CDR1 SQVTM and CDR2 ANQGSEA.

The chain couples TRBV15 to TRBJ2-3, with D possibly being TRBD1 (6 bases). The CDR3 runs 17 residues. CDR1 is LNHNV, CDR2 YYDKDF, per germline (reference sequence). V was clipped by 0 bases and J by 3 bases, with 16 bases between them. Here the CDR3 reads CATSREGAGVRTDTQYF. CDR3 sequence (DNA): TGTGCCACCAGCAGAGAAGGCGCAGGGGTGCGGACAGATACGCAGTATTTT.

This chain uses TRBV28 with TRBJ2-3, with unresolved D. The CDR3 contains 13 residues. V dropped 3 bases and J dropped 3 bases, with 7 bases sitting between them. Germline lookup yields CDR1 MDHEN and CDR2 SYDVKM. CDR3 loop: CASSFSNTDTQYF. The CDR3 DNA follows: TGTGCCAGCAGTTTCTCTAATACAGATACGCAGTATTTT.

CDR3 in DNA: TGCGCATCATTTCCGGGACAGGGAGTTAGCTACACCTTC. It translates to CASFPGQGVSYTF. V gene TRBV23-1 combines with J gene TRBJ1-2, with 9 bases lining up with TRBD1. TRBV23-1 is noted as an ORF with a role that remains uncertain. The CDR3 extends over 13 amino acids.

The chain combines TRBV7-2 with TRBJ2-1; D gene unclear. Germline V gene data show CDR1 as SGHTA and CDR2 as FQGNSA. This CDR3 is built from 14 residues. V lost 1 base and J lost 10, with 14 bases in between. The chain's CDR3 is CASSLELQTGEQFF. CDR3 coding DNA: TGTGCCAGCAGCTTAGAACTACAAACCGGCGAGCAGTTCTTC.

This clone was seen a single time. The chain joins TRBV2 to TRBJ2-2, with 7 bases aligning to TRBD2. CDR1 and CDR2 from the germline V gene are SNHLY and FYNNEI. The CDR3 covers 15 residues. Trimming removed 7 bases from V and 3 bases from J; junction bases left unmatched: 8. This chain's CDR3 is CASTGGREDTGELFF. The CDR3 nucleotides read TGTGCCAGCACCGGAGGCCGGGAGGACACCGGGGAGCTGTTTTTT. The whole variable domain, remainder taken from reference TRBV2 and TRBJ2-2, is EPEVTQTPSHQVTQMGQEVILRCVPISNHLYFYWYRQILGQKVEFLVSFYNNEISEKSEIFDDQFSVERPDGSNFTLKIRSTKLEDSAMYFCASTGGREDTGELFFGEGSRLTVL.

The chain is built from TRBV7-7 and TRBJ1-5, with D perhaps matching TRBD1 (6 bases). Germline V gene sequence: CDR1 SSHAT, CDR2 FNYEAQ (reference sequence). CDR3 length: 13 amino acids. With 5 bases removed from V and 4 bases from J, the gap between germline ends came to 9 bases. The CDR3 spells CASSQGPNQPQHF. In DNA, the CDR3 is TGTGCCAGCAGCCAGGGGCCGAATCAGCCCCAGCATTTT.

The table lists this clone with a count of one. V and J are TRBV4-2 and TRBJ1-2; the D gene is possibly TRBD1 (5 bases). The germline V gene encodes CDR1 LGHNA and CDR2 YNFKEQ. V lost 4 bases and J 4 bases, leaving 16 bases between the germline ends. The CDR3 totals 15 residues. CDR3 loop: CASSPRRGDPYGYTF. The CDR3 DNA reads as TGTGCCAGCAGCCCTCGACGCGGGGACCCCTATGGCTACACCTTC.

The chain joins TRBV6-5 to TRBJ1-6; no clear D. CDR1 and CDR2 from the germline V gene are MNHEY and SVGAGI. This CDR3 spans 16 amino acids. V lost 2 bases, J lost 6 bases, and 14 bases lay in between. CDR3 residues: CASSYRPPWANSPLHF. Written as DNA, the CDR3 is TGTGCCAGCAGTTACCGCCCCCCCTGGGCTAATTCACCCCTCCACTTT.

V gene TRBV28 combines with J gene TRBJ2-5, with a weak D call TRBD2 (6 bases). CDR1 MDHEN and CDR2 SYDVKM come from the germline V gene. This CDR3 spans 17 amino acids. Trimming removed 2 bases from V and 2 bases from J, with 18 bases in between. The CDR3 is CASSLIGAGLRQETQYF. CDR3 DNA sequence: TGTGCCAGCAGTTTAATAGGGGCGGGGCTGAGACAAGAGACCCAGTACTTC.

The chain links TRBV24-1 to TRBJ2-3, with 13 bases fitting TRBD2. V trimming: 4 bases; J trimming: 3 bases; junction bases outside the gene matches: 6. CDR1 KGHDR and CDR2 SFDVKD come from the germline V gene. The CDR3 consists of 17 residues. The CDR3 region has the DNA TGTGCCACCAGTGACCCACTAGCGGGGGGGCGGACAGATACGCAGTATTTT. Translating gives CATSDPLAGGRTDTQYF.

This chain connects TRBV11-2 to TRBJ1-6; D is uncertain. The germline V gene has CDR1 SGHAT and CDR2 FQNNGV. The V and J ends lost 5 bases and 6 bases respectively, with 8 bases between them. The CDR3 contains 13 residues. The CDR3 bases are TGTGCCAGCAGCCCGAGATTTAATTCACCCCTCCACTTT. Translated, it gives CASSPRFNSPLHF.

V is TRBV6-5 and J is TRBJ2-7; weak D call: TRBD1 (6 bases). Germline V gives CDR1 MNHEY, CDR2 SVGAGI. Trimming took off 5 bases at V and 2 bases at J, with 10 bases between the two ends. CDR3 length equals 13 residues. CDR3 sequence: CASSPTGAYEQYF. In DNA form, the CDR3 reads TGTGCCAGCAGTCCGACAGGCGCCTACGAGCAGTACTTC.

This rearrangement joins TRBV19 to TRBJ1-2; D not certain. Germline CDR1 reads LNHDA; CDR2 reads SQIVND (reference sequence). CDR3 length: 16 residues. V shed 6 bases and J shed 0 bases, with 17 bases lying between them. CDR3 bases: TGTGCCAGTAGCCTAATGGCGGCAACCACTAACTATGGCTACACCTTC. It specifies CASSLMAATTNYGYTF.

V gene TRBV5-6 combines with J gene TRBJ2-7; a weak D match, TRBD1 (7 bases). This CDR3 region has 13 residues. The ends were cut back, 4 bases at V and 4 bases at J, with 12 bases in the middle. Looked up from germline, CDR1 is SGHDT and CDR2 is YYEEEE. The DNA for the CDR3 is TGTGCCAGCAGCGCGGGACAGACTTACGAGCAGTACTTC. It is translated as CASSAGQTYEQYF.

The chain joins TRBV27 to TRBJ2-1, with D maybe TRBD2 (6 bases). Trimming cost V 3 bases and J 3 bases, with 15 bases left between them. Germline assignment: CDR1 MNHEY and CDR2 SMNVEV (reference sequence). The CDR3 consists of 16 residues. The CDR3 region is CASSFIRRADYNEQFF. The CDR3 nucleotides are TGTGCCAGCAGTTTCATCCGGAGGGCCGACTACAATGAGCAGTTCTTC.